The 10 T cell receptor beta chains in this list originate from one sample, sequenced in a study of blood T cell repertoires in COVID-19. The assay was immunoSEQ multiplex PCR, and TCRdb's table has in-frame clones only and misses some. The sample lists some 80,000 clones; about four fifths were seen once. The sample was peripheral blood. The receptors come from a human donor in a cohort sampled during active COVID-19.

Here the CDR3 DNA reads TGTGCCAGCGGAACTCAGGGGGATGGCGACGAGCAGTACTTC. Translation: CASGTQGDGDEQYF. The genes are TRBV28 and TRBJ2-7, with 7 positions matching TRBD1. The germline V gene has CDR1 MDHEN and CDR2 SYDVKM. The CDR3 has 14 residues. Germline trimming cut 8 bases from V and 5 bases from J; bases unmatched to any gene: 12.

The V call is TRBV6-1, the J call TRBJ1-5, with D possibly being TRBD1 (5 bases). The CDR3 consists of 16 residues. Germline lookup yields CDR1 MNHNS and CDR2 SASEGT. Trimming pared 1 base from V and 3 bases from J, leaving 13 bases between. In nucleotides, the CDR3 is TGTGCCAGCAGTGAAGGGTGGGGGGGGAACAATCAGCCCCAGCATTTT. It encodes CASSEGWGGNNQPQHF.

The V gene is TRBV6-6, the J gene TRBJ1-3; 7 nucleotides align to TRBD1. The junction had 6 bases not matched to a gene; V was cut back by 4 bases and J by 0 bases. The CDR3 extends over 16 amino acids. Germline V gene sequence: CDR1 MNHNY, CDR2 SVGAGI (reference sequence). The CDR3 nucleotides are TGTGCCAGCAGTTTTAGCAGGGGGTACTCTGGAAACACCATATATTTT. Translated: CASSFSRGYSGNTIYF.

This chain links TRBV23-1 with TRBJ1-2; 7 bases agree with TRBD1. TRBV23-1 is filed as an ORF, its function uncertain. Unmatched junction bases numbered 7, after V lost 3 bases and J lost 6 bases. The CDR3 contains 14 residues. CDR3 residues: CASSHGQGEDGYTF. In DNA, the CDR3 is TGCGCCAGCAGTCATGGCCAGGGGGAGGATGGCTACACCTTC.

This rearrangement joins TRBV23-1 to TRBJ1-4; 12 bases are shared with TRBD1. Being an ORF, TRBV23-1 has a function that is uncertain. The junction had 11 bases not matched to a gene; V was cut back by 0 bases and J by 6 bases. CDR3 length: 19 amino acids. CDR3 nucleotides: TGCGCCAGCAGTCAATCTGGCCGGGACAGGGGGCTAAGGGATGAAAAACTGTTTTTT. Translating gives CASSQSGRDRGLRDEKLFF.

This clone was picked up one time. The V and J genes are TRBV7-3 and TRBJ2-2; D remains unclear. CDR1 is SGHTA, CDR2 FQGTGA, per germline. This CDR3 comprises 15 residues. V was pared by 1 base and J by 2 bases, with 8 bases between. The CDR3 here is CASSLRAGNTGELFF. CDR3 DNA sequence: TGTGCCAGCAGCTTAAGGGCAGGCAACACCGGGGAGCTGTTTTTT.

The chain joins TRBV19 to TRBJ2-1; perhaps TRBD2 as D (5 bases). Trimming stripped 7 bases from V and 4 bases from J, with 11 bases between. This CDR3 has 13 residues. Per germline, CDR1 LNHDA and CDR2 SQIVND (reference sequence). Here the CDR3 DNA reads TGTGCCAGTATCGGGGTCGAGTACAATGAGCAGTTCTTC. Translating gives CASIGVEYNEQFF.

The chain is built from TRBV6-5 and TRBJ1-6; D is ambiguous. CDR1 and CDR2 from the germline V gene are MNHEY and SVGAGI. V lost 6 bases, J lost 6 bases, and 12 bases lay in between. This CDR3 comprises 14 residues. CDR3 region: CASSQAGLNSPLHF. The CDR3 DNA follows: TGTGCCAGCAGCCAGGCCGGCCTTAATTCACCCCTCCACTTT.

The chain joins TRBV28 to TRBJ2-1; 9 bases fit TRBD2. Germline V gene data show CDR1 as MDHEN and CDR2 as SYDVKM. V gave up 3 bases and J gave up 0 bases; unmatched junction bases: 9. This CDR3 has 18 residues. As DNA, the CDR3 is TGTGCCAGCAGTTTCTCGCCTAGCGGGATGGTCTCCTACAATGAGCAGTTCTTC. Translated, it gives CASSFSPSGMVSYNEQFF.

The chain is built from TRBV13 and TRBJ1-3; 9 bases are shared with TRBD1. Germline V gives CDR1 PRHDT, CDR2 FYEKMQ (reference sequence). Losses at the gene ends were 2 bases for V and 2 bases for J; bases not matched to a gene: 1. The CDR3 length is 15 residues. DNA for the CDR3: TGTGCCAGCAGCTTACGGGACAGGGCTGGAAACACCATATATTTT. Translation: CASSLRDRAGNTIYF.